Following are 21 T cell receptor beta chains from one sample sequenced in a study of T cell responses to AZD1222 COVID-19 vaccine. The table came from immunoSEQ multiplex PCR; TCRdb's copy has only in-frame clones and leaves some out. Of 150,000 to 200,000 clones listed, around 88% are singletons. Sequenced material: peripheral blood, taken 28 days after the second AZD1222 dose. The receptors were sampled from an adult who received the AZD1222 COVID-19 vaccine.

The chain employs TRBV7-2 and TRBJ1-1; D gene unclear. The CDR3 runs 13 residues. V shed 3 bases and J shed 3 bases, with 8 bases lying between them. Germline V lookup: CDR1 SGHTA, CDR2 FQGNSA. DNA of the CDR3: TGTGCCAGCAGCTTCGGACGGGACACTGAAGCTTTCTTT. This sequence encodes CASSFGRDTEAFF.

CDR3 sequence reads: CASSPLGSVSNQPQHF. CDR3 bases: TGTGCCAGCTCACCGTTGGGGTCGGTAAGCAATCAGCCCCAGCATTTT. The chain uses TRBV18 and TRBJ1-5, with D uncertain. The germline V and J ends were trimmed by 3 bases and 1 base, with 13 bases remaining between them. This CDR3 is 16 amino acids long. Germline CDR1 is KGHSH and CDR2 is LQKENI.

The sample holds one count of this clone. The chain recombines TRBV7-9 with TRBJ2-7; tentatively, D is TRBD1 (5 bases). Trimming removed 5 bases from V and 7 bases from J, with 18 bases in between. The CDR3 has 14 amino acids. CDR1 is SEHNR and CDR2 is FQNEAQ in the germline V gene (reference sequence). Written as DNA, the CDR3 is TGTGCCAGCAGCCAACTAACAGGAGAAACAGAGCAGTACTTC. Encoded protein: CASSQLTGETEQYF.

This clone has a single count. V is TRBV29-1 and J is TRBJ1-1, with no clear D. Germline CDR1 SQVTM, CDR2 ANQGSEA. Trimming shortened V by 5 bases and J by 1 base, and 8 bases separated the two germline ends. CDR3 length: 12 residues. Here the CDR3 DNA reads TGCAGCGTTTCAGGTCCGAACACTGAAGCTTTCTTT. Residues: CSVSGPNTEAFF.

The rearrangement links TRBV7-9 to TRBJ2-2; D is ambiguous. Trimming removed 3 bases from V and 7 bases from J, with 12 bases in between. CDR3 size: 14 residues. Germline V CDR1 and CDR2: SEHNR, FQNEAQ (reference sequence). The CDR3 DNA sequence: TGTGCCAGCAGCTTGTTGGGCCTCAACGGGGAGCTGTTTTTT. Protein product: CASSLLGLNGELFF.

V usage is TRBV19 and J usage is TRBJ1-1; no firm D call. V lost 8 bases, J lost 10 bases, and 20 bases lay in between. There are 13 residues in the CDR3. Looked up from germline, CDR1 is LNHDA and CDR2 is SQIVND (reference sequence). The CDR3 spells CASSERADTRAFF. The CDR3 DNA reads TGTGCCAGTTCAGAAAGAGCTGACACACGAGCTTTCTTT.

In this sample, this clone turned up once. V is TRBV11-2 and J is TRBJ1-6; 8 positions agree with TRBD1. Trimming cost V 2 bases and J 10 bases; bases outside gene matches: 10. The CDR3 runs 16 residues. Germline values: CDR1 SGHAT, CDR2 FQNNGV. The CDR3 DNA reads TGTGCCAGCAGCTTACTCCGGACAGGGTTAAGGTCACCCCTCCACTTT. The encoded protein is CASSLLRTGLRSPLHF.

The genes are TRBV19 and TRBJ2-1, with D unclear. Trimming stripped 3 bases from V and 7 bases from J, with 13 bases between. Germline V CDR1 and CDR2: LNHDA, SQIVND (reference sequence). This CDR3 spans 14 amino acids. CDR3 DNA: TGTGCCAGTAGTATGGGCTCGCGTGGGAATGAGCAGTTCTTC. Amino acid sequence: CASSMGSRGNEQFF.

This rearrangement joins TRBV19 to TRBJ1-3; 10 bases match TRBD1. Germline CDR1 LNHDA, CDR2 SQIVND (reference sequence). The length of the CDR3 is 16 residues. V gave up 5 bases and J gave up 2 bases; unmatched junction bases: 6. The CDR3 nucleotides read TGTGCCAGTAGTGTTACCGGGACAGGGGCTGGAAACACCATATATTTT. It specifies CASSVTGTGAGNTIYF.

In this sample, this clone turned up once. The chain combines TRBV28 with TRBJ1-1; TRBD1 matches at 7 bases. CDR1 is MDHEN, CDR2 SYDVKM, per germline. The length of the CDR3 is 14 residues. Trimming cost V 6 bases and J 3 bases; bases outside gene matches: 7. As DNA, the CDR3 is TGTGCCAGCAGGGGAGGGGGCGCGTACACTGAAGCTTTCTTT. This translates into CASRGGGAYTEAFF.

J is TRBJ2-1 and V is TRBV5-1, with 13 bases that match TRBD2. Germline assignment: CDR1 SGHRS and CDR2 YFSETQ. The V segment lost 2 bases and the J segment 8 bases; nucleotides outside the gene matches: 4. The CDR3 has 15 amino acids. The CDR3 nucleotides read TGCGCCAGCAGCTTCACTAGCGGGGGGGAGTATGAGCAGTTCTTC. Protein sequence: CASSFTSGGEYEQFF.

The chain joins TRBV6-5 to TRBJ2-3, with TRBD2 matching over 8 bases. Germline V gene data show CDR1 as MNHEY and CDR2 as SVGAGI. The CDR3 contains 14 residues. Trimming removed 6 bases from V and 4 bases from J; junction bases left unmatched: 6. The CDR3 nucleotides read TGTGCCAGCAGCAACGCGGGGGGCCCAGATACGCAGTATTTT. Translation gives CASSNAGGPDTQYF.

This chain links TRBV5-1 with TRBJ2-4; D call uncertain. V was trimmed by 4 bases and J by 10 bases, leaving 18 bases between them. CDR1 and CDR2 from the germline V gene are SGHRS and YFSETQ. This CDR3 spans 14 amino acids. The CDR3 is CASSPRPLAGIQYF. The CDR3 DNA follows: TGCGCCAGCAGCCCCCGACCCCTGGCTGGAATTCAGTACTTC.

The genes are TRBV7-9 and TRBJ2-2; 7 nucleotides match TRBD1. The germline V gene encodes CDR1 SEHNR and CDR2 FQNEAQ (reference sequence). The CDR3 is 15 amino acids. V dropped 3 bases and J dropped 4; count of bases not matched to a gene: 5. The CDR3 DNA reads TGTGCCAGCAGCTTTATAACAGGGGTCACCGGGGAGCTGTTTTTT. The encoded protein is CASSFITGVTGELFF.

The CDR3 loop is CASSIEDSSYNEQFF. DNA of the CDR3: TGTGCCAGTAGTATTGAGGACAGCTCCTACAATGAGCAGTTCTTC. The genes are TRBV19 and TRBJ2-1; D might be TRBD1 (6 bases). The germline V gene encodes CDR1 LNHDA and CDR2 SQIVND (reference sequence). The CDR3 consists of 15 residues. V lost 3 bases and J lost 0, with 9 bases in between.

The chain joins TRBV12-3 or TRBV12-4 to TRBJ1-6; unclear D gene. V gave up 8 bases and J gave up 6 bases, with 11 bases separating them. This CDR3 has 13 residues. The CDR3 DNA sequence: TGTGCCAGCGCCCAAGGATTTAATTCACCCCTCCACTTT. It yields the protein CASAQGFNSPLHF.

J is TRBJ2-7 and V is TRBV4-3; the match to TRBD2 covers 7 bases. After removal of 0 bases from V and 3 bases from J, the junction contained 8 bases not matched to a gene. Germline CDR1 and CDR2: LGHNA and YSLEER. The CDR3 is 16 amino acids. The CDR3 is CASSQDAGRGGYEQYF. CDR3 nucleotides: TGCGCCAGCAGCCAAGATGCTGGGAGGGGTGGCTACGAGCAGTACTTC.

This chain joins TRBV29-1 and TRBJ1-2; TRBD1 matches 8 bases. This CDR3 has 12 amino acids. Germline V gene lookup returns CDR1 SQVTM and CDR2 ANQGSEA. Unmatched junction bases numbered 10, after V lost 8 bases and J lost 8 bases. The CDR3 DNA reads TGCAGCCTCCGGGACAGGACGCGGGGCTACACCTTC. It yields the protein CSLRDRTRGYTF.

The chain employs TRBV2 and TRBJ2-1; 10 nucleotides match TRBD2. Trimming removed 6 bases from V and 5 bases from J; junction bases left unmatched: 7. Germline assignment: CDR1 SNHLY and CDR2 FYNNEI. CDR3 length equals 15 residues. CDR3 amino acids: CASSWISGGNNEQFF. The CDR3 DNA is TGTGCCAGCAGCTGGATTAGCGGGGGGAACAATGAGCAGTTCTTC.

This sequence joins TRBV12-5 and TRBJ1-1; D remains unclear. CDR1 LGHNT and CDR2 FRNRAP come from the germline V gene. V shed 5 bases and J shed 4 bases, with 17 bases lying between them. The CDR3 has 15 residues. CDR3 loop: CASGHTHPRGTEAFF. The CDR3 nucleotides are TGTGCTAGTGGTCATACGCACCCACGGGGCACTGAAGCTTTCTTT. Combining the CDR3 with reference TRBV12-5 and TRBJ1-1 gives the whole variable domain DARVTQTPRHKVTEMGQEVTMRCQPILGHNTVFWYRQTMMQGLELLAYFRNRAPLDDSGMPKDRFSAEMPDATLATLKIQPSEPRDSAVYFCASGHTHPRGTEAFFGQGTRLTVV.

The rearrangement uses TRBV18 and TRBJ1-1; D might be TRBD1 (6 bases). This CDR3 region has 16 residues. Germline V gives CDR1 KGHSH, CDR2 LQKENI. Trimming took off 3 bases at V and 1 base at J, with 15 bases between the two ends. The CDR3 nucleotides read TGTGCCAGCTCACCGATGATGACGGGGGCGAACACTGAAGCTTTCTTT. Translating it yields CASSPMMTGANTEAFF.